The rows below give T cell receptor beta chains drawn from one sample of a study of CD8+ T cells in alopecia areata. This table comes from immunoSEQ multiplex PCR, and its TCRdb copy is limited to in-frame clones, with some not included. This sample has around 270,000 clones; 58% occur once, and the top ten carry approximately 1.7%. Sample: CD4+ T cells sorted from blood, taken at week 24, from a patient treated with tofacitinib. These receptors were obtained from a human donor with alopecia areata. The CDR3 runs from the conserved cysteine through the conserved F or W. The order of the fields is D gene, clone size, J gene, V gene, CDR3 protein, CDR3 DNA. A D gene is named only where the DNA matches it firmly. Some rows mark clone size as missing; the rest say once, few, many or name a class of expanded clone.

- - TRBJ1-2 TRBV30 CAWSGEKTNYGYTF TGTGCCTGGAGTGGGGAGAAAACTAACTATGGCTACACCTTC
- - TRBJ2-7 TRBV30 CAWSSTGAREQYF TGTGCCTGGAGTAGTACTGGGGCGAGGGAGCAGTACTTC
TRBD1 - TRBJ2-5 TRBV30 CAWSLGQQETQYF TGTGCCTGGAGCTTGGGACAGCAAGAGACCCAGTACTTC
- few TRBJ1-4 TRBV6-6 CASSSTGRNEKLFF TGTGCCAGCAGCTCGACAGGTCGAAATGAAAAACTGTTTTTT
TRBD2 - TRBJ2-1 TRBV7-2 CASRFGPGLEVNEQFF TGTGCCAGCAGATTTGGCCCGGGACTAGAGGTCAATGAGCAGTTCTTC
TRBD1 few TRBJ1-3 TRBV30 CARTRGDSSPGDTIYF TGTGCCCGAACGAGGGGGGACAGTTCTCCTGGAGACACCATATATTTT
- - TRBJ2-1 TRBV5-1 CASSLAGLSADEQFF TGCGCCAGCAGCTTGGCGGGGCTCAGCGCCGATGAGCAGTTCTTC
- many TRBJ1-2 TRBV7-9 CASSPSRGGYGYTF TGTGCCAGCAGCCCATCGCGGGGGGGCTATGGCTACACCTTC
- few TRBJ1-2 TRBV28 CASSEGRQGYGYTF TGTGCCAGCAGTGAAGGTCGGCAGGGCTATGGCTACACCTTC
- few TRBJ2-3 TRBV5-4 CASSSQTGASTDTQYF TGTGCCAGCAGCTCCCAGACAGGAGCTAGCACAGATACGCAGTATTTT
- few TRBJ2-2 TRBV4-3 CASSQPNTGELFF TGCGCCAGCAGCCAACCGAACACCGGGGAGCTGTTTTTT
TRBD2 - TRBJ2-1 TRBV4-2 CASSRPGTSGGKYNEQFF TGTGCCAGCAGCCGACCCGGGACTAGCGGGGGGAAGTACAATGAGCAGTTCTTC
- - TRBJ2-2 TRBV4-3 CASSQDGQANTGELFF TGCGCCAGCAGCCAAGATGGACAAGCGAACACCGGGGAGCTGTTTTTT
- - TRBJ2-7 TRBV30 CAWSVRKWQGRSPGEQYF TGTGCCTGGAGTGTACGAAAATGGCAGGGAAGGTCCCCAGGCGAGCAGTACTTC
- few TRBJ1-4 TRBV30 CAWSIGWGTKGKLFF TGTGCCTGGAGTATCGGGTGGGGGACAAAGGGAAAACTGTTTTTT
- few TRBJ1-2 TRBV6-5 CASSNVRTGYTF TGTGCCAGCAGTAACGTTCGGACTGGCTACACCTTC
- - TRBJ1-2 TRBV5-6 CASSLARAGRRVYGYTF TGTGCCAGCAGCTTGGCACGGGCAGGAAGGAGGGTCTATGGCTACACCTTC
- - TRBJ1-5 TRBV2 CASQRTGNQPQHF TGTGCCAGCCAAAGGACAGGCAATCAGCCCCAGCATTTT
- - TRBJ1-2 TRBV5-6 CASSFRGPYGYTF TGTGCCAGCAGCTTCAGGGGCCCCTATGGCTACACCTTC
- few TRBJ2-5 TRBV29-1 CSVERSIQETQYF TGCAGCGTTGAGAGGTCCATCCAAGAGACCCAGTACTTC
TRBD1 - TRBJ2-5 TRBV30 CAWDRVGVQETQYF TGTGCCTGGGACAGGGTTGGGGTACAAGAGACCCAGTACTTC
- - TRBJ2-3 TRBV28 CASSLLTDTQYF TGTGCCAGCAGTTTACTCACAGATACGCAGTATTTT
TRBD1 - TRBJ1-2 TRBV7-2 CASSLAPGGNYGYTF TGTGCCAGCAGCTTAGCGCCAGGGGGTAACTATGGCTACACCTTC
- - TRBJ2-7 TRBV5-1 CASSSDRPDYEQYF TGCGCCAGCAGCTCCGACAGACCCGACTACGAGCAGTACTTC
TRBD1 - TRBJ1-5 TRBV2 CASRGQGLPQHF TGTGCCAGCAGGGGACAGGGACTACCCCAGCATTTT
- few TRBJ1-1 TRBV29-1 CSVALQVKNTEAFF TGCAGCGTTGCCCTCCAGGTTAAGAACACTGAAGCTTTCTTT
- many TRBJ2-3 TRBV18 CASSPRLDTQYF TGTGCCAGCTCACCAAGACTAGATACGCAGTATTTT
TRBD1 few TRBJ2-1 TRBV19 CASSMTGTGQGNEQFF TGTGCCAGTAGTATGACTGGGACAGGGCAAGGCAATGAGCAGTTCTTC
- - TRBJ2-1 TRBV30 CAWVNPWDRRYEQFF TGTGCCTGGGTTAACCCTTGGGACCGTCGATATGAGCAGTTCTTC
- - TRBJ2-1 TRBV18 CASSPLAESYNEQFF TGTGCCAGCTCACCGTTAGCGGAGTCCTACAATGAGCAGTTCTTC
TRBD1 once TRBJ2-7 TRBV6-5 CASSRGQGYEQYF TGTGCCAGCAGTAGGGGACAGGGATACGAGCAGTACTTC
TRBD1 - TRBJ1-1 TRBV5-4 CASSQGQGTEAFF TGTGCCAGCAGCCAGGGACAGGGCACTGAAGCTTTCTTT
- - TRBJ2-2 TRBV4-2 CASSQDRGGGELFF TGTGCCAGCAGCCAAGATCGTGGCGGCGGGGAGCTGTTTTTT
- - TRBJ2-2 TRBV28 CASSPPVYTGGELFF TGTGCCAGCAGTCCACCGGTTTATACGGGCGGGGAGCTGTTTTTT
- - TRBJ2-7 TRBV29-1 CSVVIGTYEQYF TGCAGCGTTGTGATAGGGACCTACGAGCAGTACTTC
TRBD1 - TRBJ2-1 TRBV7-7 CASAGGRDNEQFF TGTGCTAGCGCAGGGGGCCGAGACAATGAGCAGTTCTTC
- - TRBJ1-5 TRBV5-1 CASSLGSSSNQPQHF TGCGCCAGCAGCTTGGGCAGTTCTAGCAATCAGCCCCAGCATTTT